These 16 T cell receptor beta chains came from one sample sequenced in a study of CD8 T cells in ankylosing spondylitis. In TCRdb, the 5' RACE reads were re-called with MiXCR into one record per CDR3 protein. Among about 280,000 distinct CDR3 sequences, roughly 20% were seen once, and the ten largest hold roughly 7.3%. Sequencing was carried out using blood, either unsorted or a sorted T cell fraction (not recorded which). The source is a male donor with ankylosing spondylitis or in good health (not recorded which).

The V and J genes are TRBV12-3 or TRBV12-4 and TRBJ2-2; D tentatively reads TRBD1 or TRBD2 (5 bases each). V lost 6 bases to trimming and J lost 0 bases, with 8 bases between them. There are 14 residues in the CDR3. The CDR3 here is CASSTGPNTGELFF. DNA for the CDR3: TGTGCCAGCAGCACGGGACCGAACACCGGGGAGCTGTTTTTT.

The V and J genes are TRBV4-2 and TRBJ2-3; the D gene could be TRBD1 or TRBD2 (5 bases each). The germline V gene encodes CDR1 LGHNA and CDR2 YNFKEQ. This CDR3 is 17 amino acids long. The V and J ends lost 1 base and 0 bases respectively, with 14 bases between them. CDR3 sequence: CASSQVGGTTSTDTQYF. The CDR3 nucleotides are TGTGCCAGCAGCCAAGTTGGGGGAACGACTAGCACAGATACGCAGTATTTT.

This clonotype was counted only a few times. The chain recombines TRBV6-6 with TRBJ1-1; D gene ambiguous. Deletions cut 4 bases from V and 5 bases from J, with 8 bases between. The germline gives CDR1 MNHNY, CDR2 SVGAGI (reference sequence). The CDR3 has 12 residues. The CDR3 nucleotides are TGTGCCAGCAGTTTACAGAGGACTGAAGCTTTCTTT. Translated, it gives CASSLQRTEAFF.

The table lists this clonotype with a count of one. V and J are TRBV7-2 and TRBJ2-5, with TRBD2 as a possible D gene (6 bases). CDR1 and CDR2 from the germline V gene are SGHTA and FQGNSA. The V end was cut by 5 bases, the J end by 5 bases, with 15 bases between. The CDR3 contains 14 residues. CDR3 coding DNA: TGTGCCAGCAGCCCATCGGCGGGGTTGGAGACCCAGTACTTC. Translation: CASSPSAGLETQYF.

This clonotype was observed a few times. The gene calls are TRBV7-9 and TRBJ2-4, with D tentatively TRBD1 (6 bases). This CDR3 has 16 amino acids. Germline V lookup: CDR1 SEHNR, CDR2 FQNEAQ (reference sequence). The V gene lost 2 bases and the J gene lost 1 base, with 12 bases spanning the gap. Here the CDR3 reads CASSLMGAAAKNIQYF. The CDR3 DNA is TGTGCCAGCAGCTTAATGGGGGCGGCGGCCAAAAACATTCAGTACTTC.

V and J are TRBV2 and TRBJ2-3; TRBD2 aligns across 11 bases. CDR3 length: 17 residues. J lost 5 bases, V lost 0 bases, and 7 bases had no gene match. The germline gives CDR1 SNHLY, CDR2 FYNNEI. This CDR3 is CASSEASGGAQGDTQYF. In nucleotides, the CDR3 is TGTGCCAGCAGTGAAGCTAGCGGGGGGGCTCAAGGAGATACGCAGTATTTT.

This clonotype was observed a handful of times. Just one base apart from a much larger clone, this may be a read error. This chain joins TRBV9 and TRBJ2-2; D is unclear. This CDR3 contains 12 residues. CDR1 and CDR2 (germline): SGDLS, YYNGEE. Trimming stripped 3 bases from V and 4 bases from J, with 4 bases between. This CDR3 reads CASSAGTGELFF. In nucleotides, the CDR3 is TGTGCCAGCAGCGCCGGCACCGGGGAGCTGTTTTTT.

This clonotype was seen a handful of times. The rearrangement links TRBV15 to TRBJ1-4; a weak D match, TRBD1 (5 bases). This CDR3 spans 16 amino acids. Trimming removed 1 base at V and 5 bases at J, with 14 bases between. Germline V gene data show CDR1 as LNHNV and CDR2 as YYDKDF (reference sequence). CDR3 DNA: TGTGCCACCAGCAGAGGCTTTACTGGGGGAAATGAAAAACTGTTTTTT. This translates into CATSRGFTGGNEKLFF.

The rearrangement uses TRBV20-1 and TRBJ2-1, with 10 bases aligning to TRBD2. The trim removed 3 bases at V and 0 bases at J, leaving 2 bases unmatched. This CDR3 contains 15 residues. The V gene's germline CDR1 is DFQATT and CDR2 SNEGSKA (reference sequence). CDR3 amino acids: CSARSSGSSYNEQFF. CDR3 bases: TGCAGTGCTAGGTCTAGCGGGAGCTCCTACAATGAGCAGTTCTTC.

This clonotype was picked up a small number of times. This chain links TRBV5-4 with TRBJ2-3; D is undetermined. Germline V gene lookup returns CDR1 SGHNT and CDR2 YYREEE (reference sequence). This CDR3 comprises 17 residues. Trimming stripped 2 bases from V and 0 bases from J, with 16 bases between. DNA for the CDR3: TGTGCCAGCAGCTTTTCGACGGCCGGCCCGAGCACAGATACGCAGTATTTT. Translating it yields CASSFSTAGPSTDTQYF.

The gene calls are TRBV9 and TRBJ1-1, with D perhaps matching TRBD1 (5 bases). The CDR3 extends over 13 amino acids. V shed 4 bases and J shed 5 bases, with 12 bases lying between them. Germline-derived CDR1 and CDR2 are SGDLS and YYNGEE. CDR3 sequence reads: CASSRQGWTEAFF. The CDR3, as DNA: TGTGCCAGCAGCCGCCAGGGTTGGACTGAAGCTTTCTTT.

The gene calls are TRBV30 and TRBJ2-3; possible D gene TRBD1, 5 bases. Germline assignment: CDR1 GTSNPN and CDR2 SVGIG (reference sequence). The CDR3 is 15 amino acids. Trimming left V 1 base short and J 2 bases short, with 13 bases between. CDR3 in DNA: TGTGCCTGGAGTGGGACACTAAGTTTCACAGATACGCAGTATTTT. It yields the protein CAWSGTLSFTDTQYF. Based on the CDR3 plus reference TRBV30 and TRBJ2-3, the full variable domain is SQTIHQWPATLVQPVGSPLSLECTVEGTSNPNLYWYRQAAGRGLQLLFYSVGIGQISSEVPQNLSASRPQDRQFILSSKKLLLSDSGFYLCAWSGTLSFTDTQYFGPGTRLTVL.

V usage is TRBV5-1 and J usage is TRBJ2-3; 11 nucleotides match TRBD2. Unmatched junction bases numbered 13, after V lost 5 bases and J lost 2 bases. This CDR3 contains 18 residues. Germline V lookup: CDR1 SGHRS, CDR2 YFSETQ. The CDR3 is CASRPPPVAGGNTDTQYF. For the CDR3, the DNA is TGCGCCAGCAGACCACCACCGGTAGCGGGAGGGAACACAGATACGCAGTATTTT.

The table lists this clonotype with a few counts. The genes are TRBV12-3 or TRBV12-4 and TRBJ1-6, with D hard to call. This CDR3 is 13 amino acids long. V was pared by 3 bases and J by 7 bases, with 7 bases between. The CDR3 DNA follows: TGTGCCAGCAGTTTGGGGAGCAATTCACCCCTCCACTTT. Translating it yields CASSLGSNSPLHF.

This chain connects TRBV20-1 to TRBJ2-2; weak D call: TRBD2 (5 bases). Trimming removed 0 bases at V and 7 bases at J, with 15 bases between. This CDR3 has 15 amino acids. The germline V gene has CDR1 DFQATT and CDR2 SNEGSKA (reference sequence). The DNA of the CDR3 is TGCAGTGCTAGAGAGGGCCCTTCCGGGGTCGGGGAGCTGTTTTTT. Encoded protein: CSAREGPSGVGELFF.

This clonotype came up many times. The rearrangement uses TRBV5-1 and TRBJ2-6, with a weak D call TRBD2 (6 bases). The germline CDR1 and CDR2 sequences are SGHRS and YFSETQ. The CDR3 is 16 residues long. The V gene lost 4 bases and the J gene lost 2 bases, with 13 bases spanning the gap. In DNA, the CDR3 is TGCGCCAGCAGCCCGCTGGGAGGCACTGGGGCCAACGTCCTGACTTTC. Protein: CASSPLGGTGANVLTF.